This T cell receptor beta chain derives from a study of T cells in Graves' hyperthyroidism and ophthalmopathy. Study results and limitations: Separating ophthalmopathy from stable hyperthyroidism was achieved by a 13 V-J model. Most thyroid-expanded clonotypes above 0.001 were also found in blood.

Per the germline V gene, CDR1 is SGHAT and CDR2 is FQNNGV. The V segment lost 0 bases and the J segment 7 bases; nucleotides outside the gene matches: 4. This CDR3 has 14 amino acids. Individuals with ophthalmopathy presented a Clinical Activity Score of at least 3, a NOSPECS grade of at least 4 and a duration under 3 months. In making diagnoses, clinical symptoms, serum thyroxine and TRAb, thyroid ultrasound and orbital computed tomography were all used. In its sample, this clonotype was seen a few times. Antigen: not known. There were TCR beta CDR3 regions amplified from RNA transcripts. With the HTBI primer set, the TCR CDR3 went through a first round of RT-PCR. One entry per CDR3 protein, called by TCRdb with MiXCR from the multiplex PCR reads. The profile shows 500,000 to 600,000 distinct CDR3 sequences, 15% to 20% of them singletons.

The rearrangement joins TRBV11-2 to TRBJ1-1, with 8 positions matching TRBD1. Sequencing was done on a sample of blood. This receptor was identified in a man aged 35 to 55 with Graves' ophthalmopathy. The CDR3 coding sequence is TGTGCCAGCAGCTTAGAGGGGACAGGATTTGAAGCTTTCTTT. As protein: CASSLEGTGFEAFF.